Following are 5 T cell receptor beta chains from one sample sequenced in a study of blood T cell repertoires in COVID-19 (TCRdb year 2020). The library was produced with the immunoSEQ multiplex PCR assay. What TCRdb holds here is the immuneACCESS table cut down to in-frame rearrangements. Part of the clones is not present; checked against another copy, under half of the missing clones reflect an unresolved V gene, and the others are unexplained. This sample is represented by about 160,000 clones; roughly 80% of them were singletons. The ten largest clones take up around 2.8% of the sample. Sequenced: peripheral blood. These receptors came from a man between 65 and 79 years old with acute or convalescent COVID-19.

This clone has just a few counts. The chain recombines TRBV28 with TRBJ1-1; D not resolved. Trimming took 6 bases from V and 1 from J, leaving 12 bases between them. Germline V gene sequence: CDR1 MDHEN, CDR2 SYDVKM. The CDR3 extends over 14 amino acids. Written as DNA, the CDR3 is TGTGCCAGCAGCCGGGTCGCCTCGAACACTGAAGCTTTCTTT. This codes for CASSRVASNTEAFF.

The V gene is TRBV28, the J gene TRBJ2-7; the D gene is possibly TRBD1 (6 bases). The ends were cut back, 5 bases at V and 9 bases at J, with 14 bases in the middle. Germline V gene lookup returns CDR1 MDHEN and CDR2 SYDVKM. The CDR3 covers 12 residues. CDR3 residues: CASSVVQGAQYF. The CDR3 coding sequence is TGTGCCAGCAGTGTCGTACAGGGAGCGCAGTACTTC. Combining the CDR3 with reference TRBV28 and TRBJ2-7 gives the whole variable domain DVKVTQSSRYLVKRTGEKVFLECVQDMDHENMFWYRQDPGLGLRLIYFSYDVKMKEKGDIPEGYSVSREKKERFSLILESASTNQTSMYLCASSVVQGAQYFGPGTRLTVT.

This clone was seen only a few times. V usage is TRBV6-5 and J usage is TRBJ1-1; D is perhaps TRBD1 (6 bases). The CDR3 runs to 13 residues. Germline CDR1 and CDR2: MNHEY and SVGAGI. V gave up 4 bases and J gave up 1 base, with 7 bases separating them. The CDR3: CASSSDRNTEAFF. The CDR3 coding sequence is TGTGCCAGCAGTTCGGACAGGAACACTGAAGCTTTCTTT.

With regard to this clone: The junction shows a germline mismatch at one end, possibly a read error. J is TRBJ1-4 and V is TRBV25-1; TRBD1 matches 9 bases. The CDR3 has 15 amino acids. The germline V gene has CDR1 MGHDK and CDR2 SYGVNS. For the CDR3, the DNA is TGTGCCAGCAGTGAACCGGGACAGGGTAATGGAAAACTGTTTTTT. Translation gives CASSEPGQGNGKLFF.

This clone was detected a few times. The genes are TRBV6-2 or TRBV6-3 and TRBJ2-1, with D tentatively TRBD2 (6 bases). Germline V gene sequence: CDR1 MNHEY, CDR2 SVGEGT. The CDR3 loop spans 16 amino acids. V dropped 0 bases and J dropped 6 bases, with 15 bases sitting between them. CDR3 nucleotide sequence: TGTGCCAGCAGTTACTCGATTGTACGGGGGTTCAATGAGCAGTTCTTC. This encodes CASSYSIVRGFNEQFF.